These 26 T cell receptor beta chains were all obtained from the same sample, sequenced in a study of cytomegalovirus exposure and HLA in healthy donors. Both 60 Vbeta primers and 13 Jbeta primers went into the PCR. Clones were sequenced by immunoSEQ multiplex PCR, and TCRdb holds only the in-frame ones, with some missing. The table includes approximately 150,000 clones, 79% detected once. Sequenced: PBMCs. These receptors were taken from a man aged 40-49 years in good health and CMV-seronegative.

This chain connects TRBV28 to TRBJ2-7, with no clear D. The V end was cut by 7 bases, the J end by 4 bases, with 14 bases between. The CDR3 sequence is 13 residues long. CDR1 MDHEN and CDR2 SYDVKM come from the germline V gene. The CDR3, as DNA: TGTGCCAGCACAGCGTTCGTTCCTTACGAGCAGTACTTC. Encoded protein: CASTAFVPYEQYF.

The rearrangement joins TRBV28 to TRBJ1-1; D is unresolved. The ends were cut back, 11 bases at V and 0 bases at J, with 13 bases in the middle. Looked up from germline, CDR1 is MDHEN and CDR2 is SYDVKM. CDR3 size: 13 residues. In DNA, the CDR3 is TGTGCCCTCACGCCACCGGTGAACACTGAAGCTTTCTTT. Its protein product is CALTPPVNTEAFF. The full variable domain, with the rest looked up from reference TRBV28 and TRBJ1-1, is DVKVTQSSRYLVKRTGEKVFLECVQDMDHENMFWYRQDPGLGLRLIYFSYDVKMKEKGDIPEGYSVSREKKERFSLILESASTNQTSMYLCALTPPVNTEAFFGQGTRLTVV.

This clone was seen just once. The J gene is TRBJ2-2, the V gene TRBV5-6; D perhaps matches TRBD2 (6 bases). V lost 2 bases to trimming and J lost 4 bases, with 15 bases between them. Germline values: CDR1 SGHDT, CDR2 YYEEEE. The CDR3 loop spans 16 amino acids. CDR3 protein: CASSFGSGVITGELFF. DNA for the CDR3: TGTGCCAGCAGCTTTGGATCGGGGGTAATCACCGGGGAGCTGTTTTTT.

This clone has more than one count but fewer than ten. This chain links TRBV7-2 with TRBJ2-2, with TRBD1 matching 7 bases. This CDR3 comprises 14 residues. The germline gives CDR1 SGHTA, CDR2 FQGNSA. With 4 bases clipped from V and 6 bases from J, the junction kept 5 bases outside the gene matches. CDR3: CASSSRDRAGELFF. The DNA of the CDR3 is TGTGCCAGCAGCTCCCGGGACAGAGCCGGGGAGCTGTTTTTT. The full variable domain, its missing parts supplied by reference TRBV7-2 and TRBJ2-2, is GAGVSQSPSNKVTEKGKDVELRCDPISGHTALYWYRQSLGQGLEFLIYFQGNSAPDKSGLPSDRFSAERTGGSVSTLTIQRTQQEDSAVYLCASSSRDRAGELFFGEGSRLTVL.

This clone was observed a handful of times. V gene TRBV12-5 combines with J gene TRBJ2-1, with a tentative D call TRBD2 (6 bases). V dropped 1 base and J dropped 2 bases, with 12 bases sitting between them. The CDR3 spans 16 residues. Germline-derived CDR1 and CDR2 are LGHNT and FRNRAP. The chain's CDR3 is CASGLAAGNAYNEQFF. The CDR3 nucleotides are TGTGCTAGTGGTTTGGCAGCGGGTAACGCCTACAATGAGCAGTTCTTC.

V gene TRBV11-2 combines with J gene TRBJ2-6; D gene unclear. V dropped 4 bases and J dropped 4 bases, with 14 bases sitting between them. CDR1 and CDR2 (germline): SGHAT, FQNNGV. The CDR3 loop spans 16 amino acids. The CDR3 DNA sequence: TGTGCCAGCAGCTCCAGTCGGAGCTCCGGGGCCAACGTCCTGACTTTC. Protein sequence: CASSSSRSSGANVLTF.

The gene calls are TRBV5-4 and TRBJ1-2, with D tentatively TRBD1 (5 bases). Germline CDR1 is SGHNT and CDR2 is YYREEE (reference sequence). This CDR3 has 15 residues. The ends were cut back, 1 base at V and 2 bases at J, with 12 bases in the middle. CDR3 sequence: CASSLSVRANYGYTF. In DNA form, the CDR3 reads TGTGCCAGCAGCTTGTCTGTCAGGGCGAACTATGGCTACACCTTC.

The CDR3 here is CASSSRGMGNEQFF. The CDR3 nucleotides read TGTGCCAGCAGCTCAAGGGGTATGGGCAATGAGCAGTTCTTC. This chain links TRBV5-4 with TRBJ2-1; D possibly corresponds to TRBD1 (5 bases). In germline, CDR1 is SGHNT, CDR2 YYREEE (reference sequence). This CDR3 is 14 amino acids long. Trimming removed 3 bases at V and 6 bases at J, with 13 bases between.

The chain recombines TRBV2 with TRBJ2-7; D perhaps matches TRBD1 (6 bases). The germline V gene encodes CDR1 SNHLY and CDR2 FYNNEI. The germline V and J ends were trimmed by 10 bases and 6 bases, with 16 bases remaining between them. The CDR3 extends over 12 amino acids. CDR3 bases: TGTGCCACCGTCCCGACAGGCTCCGAGCAGTACTTC. Amino acids: CATVPTGSEQYF.

This clone was detected a few times. V and J are TRBV5-4 and TRBJ2-7; TRBD2 might be the D (5 bases). Germline assignment: CDR1 SGHNT and CDR2 YYREEE (reference sequence). Trimming took 3 bases from V and 5 from J, leaving 12 bases between them. There are 13 residues in the CDR3. CDR3 DNA: TGTGCCAGCAGCTCCCTAGCCCAAGACGAGCAGTACTTC. Its translation is CASSSLAQDEQYF.

The rearrangement joins TRBV6-5 to TRBJ2-5; D ambiguous. Germline-derived CDR1 and CDR2 are MNHEY and SVGAGI. There are 12 residues in the CDR3. V was clipped by 10 bases and J by 4 bases, with 13 bases between them. The CDR3: CATGSWAETQYF. The CDR3 DNA reads TGTGCCACCGGATCTTGGGCAGAGACCCAGTACTTC.

The rearrangement uses TRBV28 and TRBJ1-1; D is possibly TRBD1 (5 bases). Trimming took off 6 bases at V and 2 bases at J, with 13 bases between the two ends. The CDR3 has 14 residues. Germline V CDR1 and CDR2: MDHEN, SYDVKM. CDR3: CASRSGGRNTEAFF. Here the CDR3 DNA reads TGTGCCAGCAGATCCGGGGGGAGAAACACTGAAGCTTTCTTT.

The DNA for the CDR3 is TGTGCCAGCAGCCCGGGACTAGCGGGGACGAACACCGGGGAGCTGTTTTTT. Protein: CASSPGLAGTNTGELFF. The gene calls are TRBV5-4 and TRBJ2-2; 13 positions agree with TRBD2. This CDR3 comprises 17 residues. In germline, CDR1 is SGHNT, CDR2 YYREEE (reference sequence). V shed 4 bases, J shed 0 bases, and the junction held 3 bases outside the gene matches.

A remark on this clone: One end of the junction does not line up with germline, which may come from a read error. The chain couples TRBV7-9 to TRBJ2-6; TRBD1 matches at 9 bases. The CDR3 covers 18 residues. Germline lookup yields CDR1 SEHNR and CDR2 FQNEAQ (reference sequence). The CDR3: CASSLRPGQGSGANGLTF. The CDR3 coding sequence is TGTGCCAGCAGCCTTAGGCCGGGACAGGGCTCTGGGGCCAACGGCCTGACTTTC.

This clone has a handful of counts. The chain uses TRBV29-1 and TRBJ1-1; 9 bases fit TRBD1. The CDR3 extends over 14 amino acids. Per germline, CDR1 SQVTM and CDR2 ANQGSEA. The junction had 6 bases not matched to a gene; V was cut back by 7 bases and J by 0 bases. The CDR3 region is CSALQGAMNTEAFF. The CDR3 DNA reads as TGCAGCGCCCTACAGGGGGCAATGAACACTGAAGCTTTCTTT.

This clone was seen only once. The genes are TRBV7-8 and TRBJ2-1; 15 bases match TRBD2. Germline CDR1 SGHVS, CDR2 FQNEAQ. The V segment lost 5 bases and the J segment 6 bases; nucleotides outside the gene matches: 8. CDR3 size: 17 residues. The CDR3 is CASSPWGLAGGPNEQFF. CDR3 sequence (DNA): TGTGCCAGCAGCCCCTGGGGACTAGCGGGGGGTCCCAATGAGCAGTTCTTC.

This clone was counted a few times. The chain recombines TRBV29-1 with TRBJ2-1, with TRBD2 as a possible D gene (6 bases). Trimming stripped 3 bases from V and 0 bases from J, with 9 bases between. Germline V gene lookup returns CDR1 SQVTM and CDR2 ANQGSEA. The CDR3 is 14 residues long. CDR3 sequence: CSVDSGSSYNEQFF. Written as DNA, the CDR3 is TGCAGCGTTGACTCCGGGAGCTCCTACAATGAGCAGTTCTTC.

The genes are TRBV4-3 and TRBJ2-7, with D perhaps TRBD2 (6 bases). CDR1 is LGHNA and CDR2 is YSLEER in the germline V gene. V lost 0 bases and J lost 2, with 11 bases in between. The CDR3 contains 15 residues. The chain's CDR3 is CASSQDVSGTYEQYF. CDR3 nucleotides: TGCGCCAGCAGCCAAGATGTTAGCGGCACCTACGAGCAGTACTTC.

This clone was counted a few times. The gene calls are TRBV19 and TRBJ2-1; 10 bases are a match to TRBD2. In germline, CDR1 is LNHDA, CDR2 SQIVND (reference sequence). The CDR3 totals 14 residues. J lost 6 bases, V lost 5 bases, and 4 bases had no gene match. As DNA, the CDR3 is TGTGCCAGTAGTCTTCGGACTAGCGGCAATGAGCAGTTCTTC. Translated, it gives CASSLRTSGNEQFF.

The table lists this clone with a count of one. This chain uses TRBV6-6 with TRBJ2-6; D gene unclear. Looked up from germline, CDR1 is MNHNY and CDR2 is SVGAGI (reference sequence). CDR3 length: 14 residues. Deletions cut 2 bases from V and 3 bases from J, with 5 bases between. This chain's CDR3 is CASSYLGGANVLTF. DNA of the CDR3: TGTGCCAGCAGTTACCTCGGTGGGGCCAACGTCCTGACTTTC.

The rearrangement uses TRBV30 and TRBJ1-4, with 9 bases that match TRBD1. The CDR3 has 15 amino acids. V shed 0 bases, J shed 8 bases, and the junction held 7 bases outside the gene matches. Germline V gene data show CDR1 as GTSNPN and CDR2 as SVGIG (reference sequence). This chain's CDR3 is CAWSVRTGGKEKLFF. The CDR3 region has the DNA TGTGCCTGGAGTGTACGAACAGGGGGCAAGGAAAAACTGTTTTTT.

The chain employs TRBV28 and TRBJ1-5, with D perhaps TRBD1 (6 bases). From germline, CDR1 is MDHEN and CDR2 SYDVKM. V was shortened by 3 bases and J by 5 bases, with 11 bases between the two germline ends. This CDR3 is 14 amino acids long. The CDR3 here is CASSFSQGHQPQHF. In DNA form, the CDR3 reads TGTGCCAGCAGTTTTTCACAGGGACATCAGCCCCAGCATTTT.

The J gene is TRBJ2-3, the V gene TRBV5-1, with 10 bases matching TRBD2. The junction had 5 bases not matched to a gene; V was cut back by 0 bases and J by 1 base. Germline V gives CDR1 SGHRS, CDR2 YFSETQ. This CDR3 has 17 residues. CDR3 nucleotide sequence: TGCGCCAGCAGCTTGGGCGTGACTAGCGGGCGCACAGATACGCAGTATTTT. Protein product: CASSLGVTSGRTDTQYF.

The V call is TRBV6-5, the J call TRBJ2-7, with D possibly matching TRBD2 (6 bases). The CDR3 has 16 residues. Germline V gene sequence: CDR1 MNHEY, CDR2 SVGAGI. V was shortened by 1 base and J by 4 bases, with 17 bases between the two germline ends. The CDR3 DNA sequence: TGTGCCAGCAGTTACTTTTCGGGAGTCCGCGGGTACGAGCAGTACTTC. Translated: CASSYFSGVRGYEQYF.

V gene TRBV29-1 combines with J gene TRBJ2-2; 7 nucleotides line up with TRBD1. Germline trimming cut 6 bases from V and 7 bases from J; bases unmatched to any gene: 11. The CDR3 extends over 14 amino acids. The V gene's germline CDR1 is SQVTM and CDR2 ANQGSEA. CDR3 DNA: TGCAGCGTGCAATTACAGGGGACGGGCGGGGAGCTGTTTTTT. Residues: CSVQLQGTGGELFF.

This chain connects TRBV19 to TRBJ2-1; 7 bases are a match to TRBD2. The CDR3 is made up of 17 amino acids. Germline V gene lookup returns CDR1 LNHDA and CDR2 SQIVND (reference sequence). The trim removed 6 bases at V and 5 bases at J, leaving 16 bases unmatched. The CDR3 DNA is TGTGCCAGTAGCCCTGGATCGGGCGGGAGAAGAAACAATGAGCAGTTCTTC. It specifies CASSPGSGGRRNNEQFF.